This TCR beta chain originates from a study of metastatic and nonmetastatic thyroid tumors. For the study at large: Across peripheral blood and tumor or nodule tissue samples taken from malignant and benign thyroid patients, the repertoires were compared with one another.

By proportion, this clone is medium-sized. No treatment of any kind had been given to any patient before thyroid surgery. MiXCR reprocessed the PCR reads for TCRdb. Of over 5,500 clones detected, 15% to 20% appear once; the ten largest clones hold 9.6%. Germline V CDR1 and CDR2: MNHNS, SASEGT. This CDR3 comprises 16 residues. The ends lost 3 bases at V and 2 bases at J; junction bases unmatched: 9. The chain carries TRBV6-1 and TRBJ2-7; 8 bases line up with TRBD2. Sequenced sample: adjacent normal tissue. The sequence was collected from a female donor with papillary thyroid cancer or a benign thyroid nodule (not recorded which). Some clones in this sample may be carry-over from other donors' samples. The CDR3 is CASSDSIAGGTYEQYF. The CDR3, as DNA: TGTGCCAGCAGTGATAGCATCGCGGGAGGCACCTACGAGCAGTACTTC.